These 19 T cell receptor beta chains were all obtained from the same sample, sequenced in a study of cytomegalovirus exposure and HLA in healthy donors. The method was immunoSEQ multiplex PCR; TCRdb's version includes in-frame clones alone and lacks a portion of them. The profile shows about 130,000 clones, roughly 90% of them singletons. Sequences were obtained from PBMCs. These receptor sequences come from a man aged 30 to 39 in good health and CMV-seronegative.

The chain is built from TRBV6-6 and TRBJ1-1; 8 nucleotides align to TRBD1. CDR1 and CDR2 from the germline V gene are MNHNY and SVGAGI (reference sequence). V gave up 6 bases and J gave up 0 bases; unmatched junction bases: 9. The CDR3 spans 16 residues. The CDR3 protein is CASRDFDRGLNTEAFF. CDR3 coding DNA: TGTGCCAGCAGGGACTTCGACAGGGGTCTGAACACTGAAGCTTTCTTT.

On this clone itself: This sample includes further DNA sequences coding for the same CDR3. The chain carries TRBV9 and TRBJ1-1, with D possibly matching TRBD1 (6 bases). V lost 0 bases to trimming and J lost 6 bases, with 12 bases between them. Per the germline V gene, CDR1 is SGDLS and CDR2 is YYNGEE. The CDR3 length is 14 residues. CDR3: CASSVDRAGAEAFF. CDR3 in DNA: TGTGCCAGCAGCGTAGACAGGGCTGGCGCTGAAGCTTTCTTT.

The chain is built from TRBV19 and TRBJ2-3; 12 bases are a match to TRBD2. Germline loops: CDR1 LNHDA, CDR2 SQIVND (reference sequence). V was clipped by 1 base and J by 2 bases; unmatched bases: 1. This CDR3 has 16 amino acids. The CDR3 nucleotides read TGTGCCAGTAGTATAGGGACTAGCGGGAACACAGATACGCAGTATTTT. Its translation: CASSIGTSGNTDTQYF.

This rearrangement joins TRBV5-1 to TRBJ2-1, with D possibly being TRBD1 (5 bases). The germline V and J ends were trimmed by 0 bases and 6 bases, with 10 bases remaining between them. The CDR3 totals 14 residues. The germline gives CDR1 SGHRS, CDR2 YFSETQ. The CDR3 spells CASSLAGNPNEQFF. The DNA of the CDR3 is TGCGCCAGCAGCTTGGCAGGGAATCCCAATGAGCAGTTCTTC.

The chain links TRBV5-8 to TRBJ1-1, with D possibly being TRBD1 (6 bases). Trimming left V 4 bases short and J 1 base short, with 11 bases between. Germline-derived CDR1 and CDR2 are SGHTS and YDEGEE. The CDR3 loop spans 14 amino acids. The CDR3 DNA reads TGTGCCAGCAGCCTGTGGGGGCAGAACACTGAAGCTTTCTTT. Its translation: CASSLWGQNTEAFF. Drawing the rest from reference TRBV5-8 and TRBJ1-1, the complete variable domain is EAGVTQSPTHLIKTRGQQATLRCSPISGHTSVYWYQQALGLGLQFLLWYDEGEERNRGNFPPRFSGRQFPNYSSELNVNALELEDSALYLCASSLWGQNTEAFFGQGTRLTVV.

The chain joins TRBV13 to TRBJ2-7, with 10 bases that match TRBD2. The germline V gene encodes CDR1 PRHDT and CDR2 FYEKMQ (reference sequence). This CDR3 has 18 amino acids. V lost 0 bases, J lost 2 bases, and 10 bases stayed unmatched. In DNA form, the CDR3 reads TGTGCCAGCAGCTTAGGGTTAGCGGGGGGCCTTTTACCCTACGAGCAGTACTTC. Translated: CASSLGLAGGLLPYEQYF.

The chain joins TRBV6-5 to TRBJ2-1; 10 positions agree with TRBD2. V gave up 6 bases and J gave up 6 bases; unmatched junction bases: 8. CDR1 and CDR2 from the germline V gene are MNHEY and SVGAGI. CDR3 length: 15 amino acids. CDR3 DNA: TGTGCCAGCAGCCCCCAGCGGGGGGGCTTCAATGAGCAGTTCTTC. Protein product: CASSPQRGGFNEQFF.

The J gene is TRBJ2-7, the V gene TRBV5-1; D uncertain. CDR1 is SGHRS, CDR2 YFSETQ, per germline. The CDR3 extends over 13 amino acids. Trimming left V 4 bases short and J 0 bases short, with 8 bases between. The CDR3 protein is CASSRLGSYEQYF. DNA for the CDR3: TGCGCCAGCAGCAGACTTGGCTCCTACGAGCAGTACTTC.

The rearrangement links TRBV4-3 to TRBJ1-6; D is ambiguous. Germline loops: CDR1 LGHNA, CDR2 YSLEER. The CDR3 consists of 15 residues. V was pared by 1 base and J by 7 bases, with 11 bases between. The CDR3 sequence: CASSQAGGWNSPLHF. In nucleotides, the CDR3 is TGCGCCAGCAGCCAAGCGGGAGGATGGAATTCACCCCTCCACTTT.

This chain connects TRBV27 to TRBJ2-7; D is perhaps TRBD2 (5 bases). The CDR3 runs 15 residues. CDR1 MNHEY and CDR2 SMNVEV come from the germline V gene (reference sequence). With 2 bases removed from V and 4 bases from J, the gap between germline ends came to 15 bases. The CDR3: CASSLGRGILYEQYF. CDR3 nucleotides: TGTGCCAGCAGTTTAGGTCGGGGAATCCTTTACGAGCAGTACTTC.

The genes are TRBV29-1 and TRBJ1-3; 7 bases map to TRBD1. With 6 bases clipped from V and 2 bases from J, the junction kept 1 base outside the gene matches. Germline V CDR1 and CDR2: SQVTM, ANQGSEA. This CDR3 contains 12 residues. The CDR3: CSVTGTGNTIYF. For the CDR3, the DNA is TGCAGCGTGACAGGGACTGGAAACACCATATATTTT.

This chain joins TRBV11-1 and TRBJ2-7; a weak D match, TRBD1 (6 bases). V gave up 5 bases and J gave up 2 bases, with 13 bases separating them. This CDR3 spans 14 amino acids. Germline lookup yields CDR1 SGHAT and CDR2 FQDESV (reference sequence). The CDR3 region is CASSPDRLPYEQYF. In nucleotides, the CDR3 is TGTGCCAGCAGCCCCGACAGGCTCCCCTACGAGCAGTACTTC. Full variable domain (remainder filled in from reference TRBV11-1 and TRBJ2-7): EAEVAQSPRYKITEKSQAVAFWCDPISGHATLYWYRQILGQGPELLVQFQDESVVDDSQLPKDRFSAERLKGVDSTLKIQPAELGDSAMYLCASSPDRLPYEQYFGPGTRLTVT.

The chain links TRBV5-8 to TRBJ2-7; 8 bases are shared with TRBD1. The CDR3 extends over 16 amino acids. Trimming at V came to 0 bases and at J to 1 base, leaving 6 bases not matched to a gene. In germline, CDR1 is SGHTS, CDR2 YDEGEE. CDR3 residues: CASSLDAGTGSYEQYF. In DNA form, the CDR3 reads TGTGCCAGCAGCTTGGATGCCGGGACAGGATCCTACGAGCAGTACTTC.

The chain recombines TRBV5-1 with TRBJ2-2, with 7 bases aligning to TRBD1. The CDR3 runs to 16 residues. With V trimmed by 1 base and J by 6 bases, 9 bases remained unmatched. The germline V gene has CDR1 SGHRS and CDR2 YFSETQ. As DNA, the CDR3 is TGCGCCAGCAGCTTGATAGGCCAGGGGGTTTCCGGGGAGCTGTTTTTT. It translates to CASSLIGQGVSGELFF.

The chain combines TRBV6-6 with TRBJ2-7, with a tentative D call TRBD2 (5 bases). Germline V gives CDR1 MNHNY, CDR2 SVGAGI (reference sequence). V was clipped by 2 bases and J by 0 bases, with 14 bases between them. The CDR3 covers 16 residues. The CDR3 loop reads CASSYPVRGSSYEQYF. CDR3 DNA: TGTGCCAGCAGTTACCCCGTCCGAGGGAGCTCCTACGAGCAGTACTTC.

This clone appeared a few times. The chain uses TRBV29-1 and TRBJ1-2; D is uncertain. V lost 6 bases and J 0 bases, leaving 11 bases between the germline ends. Germline V CDR1 and CDR2: SQVTM, ANQGSEA. This CDR3 spans 13 amino acids. Written as DNA, the CDR3 is TGCAGCGTAGCCTCAGCGACTAACTATGGCTACACCTTC. As protein: CSVASATNYGYTF.

The rearrangement uses TRBV7-9 and TRBJ1-3; the D gene is possibly TRBD1 (6 bases). Germline CDR1 reads SEHNR; CDR2 reads FQNEAQ (reference sequence). Between the trimmed V and J ends, which lost 2 bases and 2 bases, there was a span of 10 bases. CDR3 length: 15 amino acids. The CDR3 sequence: CASSLQRGTGNTIYF. CDR3 in DNA: TGTGCCAGCAGCTTACAAAGGGGGACTGGAAACACCATATATTTT.

V is TRBV5-1 and J is TRBJ2-3, with TRBD2 matching 8 bases. Germline loops: CDR1 SGHRS, CDR2 YFSETQ. Losses at the gene ends were 5 bases for V and 3 bases for J; bases not matched to a gene: 8. The CDR3 extends over 15 amino acids. CDR3 nucleotide sequence: TGCGCCAGCAGAGGACTAGCTGGAATGACAGATACGCAGTATTTT. It translates to CASRGLAGMTDTQYF.

The chain uses TRBV6-5 and TRBJ1-5; D gene uncertain. Trimming stripped 2 bases from V and 0 bases from J, with 11 bases between. The CDR3 contains 16 residues. The germline V gene encodes CDR1 MNHEY and CDR2 SVGAGI. The CDR3 loop is CASSYPPAASNQPQHF. CDR3 bases: TGTGCCAGCAGTTACCCGCCGGCGGCTAGCAATCAGCCCCAGCATTTT.